The 14 T cell receptor beta chains in this list originate from one sample, sequenced in a study of T cells after yellow fever vaccination. From the 5' RACE reads, TCRdb called clonotypes with MiXCR, one entry per CDR3 protein. This sample carries 300,000 to 400,000 distinct CDR3 sequences, roughly 7.5% of them seen once, and the ten largest clones take approximately 15%. The sequenced sample was PBMCs, obtained about 49 days after the first yellow fever vaccination. The receptor source for this set is a man aged 18 to 30 who received the YFV17D yellow fever vaccine.

This clonotype came up a few times. The rearrangement joins TRBV28 to TRBJ1-3; tentative D call: TRBD1 (5 bases). This CDR3 has 15 amino acids. V lost 6 bases and J lost 0, with 12 bases in between. Per the germline V gene, CDR1 is MDHEN and CDR2 is SYDVKM. The CDR3 sequence is CASSPEGYSGNTIYF. Here the CDR3 DNA reads TGTGCCAGCAGCCCAGAGGGGTACTCTGGAAACACCATATATTTT. Full variable domain (outside the CDR3, taken from reference TRBV28 and TRBJ1-3): DVKVTQSSRYLVKRTGEKVFLECVQDMDHENMFWYRQDPGLGLRLIYFSYDVKMKEKGDIPEGYSVSREKKERFSLILESASTNQTSMYLCASSPEGYSGNTIYFGEGSWLTVV.

This clonotype has more than one count but fewer than ten. The rearrangement uses TRBV29-1 and TRBJ1-4; D remains unclear. The germline V and J ends were trimmed by 0 bases and 7 bases, with 9 bases remaining between them. This CDR3 contains 13 residues. Germline V gives CDR1 SQVTM, CDR2 ANQGSEA. CDR3 nucleotides: TGCAGCGTTGAAGATGTCGCTAGTGAAAAACTGTTTTTT. Translating gives CSVEDVASEKLFF.

The chain uses TRBV24-1 and TRBJ1-2, with D possibly matching TRBD1 (5 bases). The CDR3 sequence is 15 residues long. Germline CDR1 and CDR2: KGHDR and SFDVKD. V dropped 2 bases and J dropped 3 bases, with 12 bases sitting between them. The CDR3, as DNA: TGTGCCACCAGTGATTCTGCCAGGGCTCACTATGGCTACACCTTC. Translation: CATSDSARAHYGYTF.

The rearrangement links TRBV5-1 to TRBJ1-2, with 10 positions matching TRBD1. V gave up 4 bases and J gave up 9 bases; unmatched junction bases: 6. The germline CDR1 and CDR2 sequences are SGHRS and YFSETQ. The CDR3 extends over 13 amino acids. CDR3 in amino acids: CASSGTGEESYTF. Written as DNA, the CDR3 is TGCGCCAGCAGCGGGACAGGGGAAGAGAGCTACACCTTC. Based on the CDR3 plus reference TRBV5-1 and TRBJ1-2, the full variable domain is KAGVTQTPRYLIKTRGQQVTLSCSPISGHRSVSWYQQTPGQGLQFLFEYFSETQRNKGNFPGRFSGRQFSNSRSEMNVSTLELGDSALYLCASSGTGEESYTFGSGTRLTVV.

The table lists this clonotype with a few counts. The chain employs TRBV29-1 and TRBJ2-1; 10 positions match TRBD2. Germline loops: CDR1 SQVTM, CDR2 ANQGSEA. The CDR3 length is 17 residues. J gave up 8 bases and V 4 bases, and 17 bases lay outside the gene matches. The CDR3 sequence is CSVVSSGGAGVVYEQFF. The CDR3 bases are TGCAGCGTTGTGTCGAGCGGGGGGGCCGGAGTGGTATATGAGCAGTTCTTC.

This clonotype showed up just a few times. The rearrangement links TRBV10-3 to TRBJ2-3; D may be TRBD2 (5 bases). Germline assignment: CDR1 ENHRY and CDR2 SYGVKD. V was pared by 8 bases and J by 4 bases, with 13 bases between. The CDR3 loop spans 13 amino acids. The CDR3: CAISRGLSDTQYF. CDR3 in DNA: TGTGCCATCTCTCGGGGTTTGTCAGATACGCAGTATTTT.

The V gene is TRBV10-2, the J gene TRBJ2-7; no definite D call. Germline V lookup: CDR1 WSHSY, CDR2 SAAADI. V dropped 3 bases and J dropped 5 bases, with 11 bases sitting between them. The CDR3 contains 13 residues. CDR3 protein: CASSEGGNHEQYF. The CDR3 DNA follows: TGCGCCAGCAGTGAAGGTGGGAACCACGAGCAGTACTTC.

V and J are TRBV29-1 and TRBJ1-5; TRBD1 agrees at 7 bases. V shed 8 bases and J 0 bases; nucleotides not matched to a gene: 4. CDR1 and CDR2 (germline): SQVTM, ANQGSEA. This CDR3 is 13 amino acids long. The CDR3 bases are TGCAGCACAGGGGATTATAGCAATCAGCCCCAGCATTTT. As protein: CSTGDYSNQPQHF.

This clonotype was seen more than once but under ten times. The V call is TRBV10-3, the J call TRBJ2-3; possible D gene TRBD1, 5 bases. V was shortened by 7 bases and J by 0 bases, with 14 bases between the two germline ends. This CDR3 has 15 amino acids. Looked up from germline, CDR1 is ENHRY and CDR2 is SYGVKD. The chain's CDR3 is CAITPDRPSTDTQYF. The CDR3 DNA sequence: TGTGCCATCACCCCAGACAGACCCAGCACAGATACGCAGTATTTT.

This clonotype has only a few counts. V usage is TRBV5-5 and J usage is TRBJ1-2, with 7 nucleotides matching TRBD1. Germline lookup yields CDR1 SGHKS and CDR2 YYEKEE (reference sequence). J was trimmed by 5 bases and V by 4 bases; bases with no gene match: 5. This CDR3 region has 13 residues. The CDR3 region has the DNA TGTGCCAGCAGCGTCGGGACAGAATATGGCTACACCTTC. This translates into CASSVGTEYGYTF.

The gene calls are TRBV10-3 and TRBJ1-6; D possibly corresponds to TRBD1 (6 bases). The V gene's germline CDR1 is ENHRY and CDR2 SYGVKD. This CDR3 spans 16 amino acids. Trimming cost V 1 base and J 16 bases, with 23 bases left between them. The CDR3 spells CAISEWGASTVDGLHF. The CDR3 bases are TGTGCCATCAGTGAGTGGGGGGCTTCAACCGTGGATGGACTCCACTTT.

This clonotype has more than one count but fewer than ten. The rearrangement joins TRBV20-1 to TRBJ2-3; perhaps TRBD1 as D (6 bases). The CDR3 is 13 amino acids. Germline loops: CDR1 DFQATT, CDR2 SNEGSKA (reference sequence). The V gene lost 5 bases and the J gene lost 0 bases, with 9 bases spanning the gap. The CDR3 region is CSARTASTDTQYF. DNA for the CDR3: TGCAGTGCTCGGACAGCTAGCACAGATACGCAGTATTTT.

In regard to this clonotype: Lacking the conserved final phenylalanine or tryptophan, this CDR3 likely reflects a read error. The chain employs TRBV4-3 and TRBJ2-3, with D maybe TRBD1 (6 bases). This CDR3 spans 16 amino acids. Germline CDR1 is LGHNA and CDR2 is YSLEER. V was pared by 4 bases and J by 0 bases, with 14 bases between. Here the CDR3 DNA reads TGCGCCAGCAGCCTCTCAGGACAGCCTAGCACAGATACGCAGTATTCT. It encodes CASSLSGQPSTDTQYS.

In this sample, this clonotype turned up a few times. The chain employs TRBV20-1 and TRBJ1-2; D is unclear. Germline CDR1 reads DFQATT; CDR2 reads SNEGSKA (reference sequence). Trimming took off 0 bases at V and 4 bases at J, with 15 bases between the two ends. This CDR3 spans 15 amino acids. The CDR3 here is CSARDPRWDSYGYTF. The CDR3 DNA is TGCAGTGCTAGAGATCCCCGTTGGGATAGCTATGGCTACACCTTC.